These T cell receptor beta chains were read from a single sample in a study of blood T cells in healthy people across ages. Each CDR3 protein gets one entry after TCRdb re-called the 5' RACE reads with MiXCR. Altogether 1.5 million to 2 million distinct CDR3 sequences are present, 39% being singletons, with the ten largest covering 23%. Sequencing was carried out using blood. These receptors came from a human donor in good health. The CDR3 runs from the conserved cysteine through the conserved F or W. A D gene is named only where the DNA matches it firmly. Where a row states a size, it is once, few, many or the class of an expanded clone; other rows omit it.

CASTSGTDNQPQHF TGTGCCAGCACTTCGGGGACAGATAATCAGCCCCAGCATTTT 14 TRBJ1-5 few TRBV12-3/TRBV12-4 TRBD1
CAIRTPGQEPTDTQYF TGTGCCATCAGGACGCCAGGACAGGAACCCACAGATACGCAGTATTTT 16 TRBJ2-3 NA TRBV10-3 TRBD1
CASSFSRGENYEQYF TGTGCCAGCAGCTTTAGTAGGGGGGAAAACTACGAGCAGTACTTC 15 TRBJ2-7 NA TRBV7-2 NA
CASSSRGLNTEAFF TGTGCCAGCAGCTCAAGGGGATTGAACACTGAAGCTTTCTTT 14 TRBJ1-1 many TRBV6-6 NA
CSANRAYYGYTF TGCAGCGCCAACCGGGCCTACTATGGCTACACCTTC 12 TRBJ1-2 NA TRBV29-1 NA
CSASGPDLEQFF TGCAGTGCCAGCGGGCCCGATTTGGAGCAGTTCTTC 12 TRBJ2-1 NA TRBV20-1 NA
CASSLRAGVPYEQYF TGTGCCAGCAGCTTAAGGGCGGGGGTGCCCTACGAGCAGTACTTC 15 TRBJ2-7 NA TRBV7-8 TRBD2
CSVGSRASNTEAFF TGCAGCGTTGGATCCAGGGCTTCAAACACTGAAGCTTTCTTT 14 TRBJ1-1 once TRBV29-1 NA
CASSEAGRVDGYTF TGTGCCAGCAGTGAAGCGGGGAGAGTGGACGGCTACACCTTC 14 TRBJ1-2 NA TRBV6-1 NA
CASSNPLAGGYYNEQFF TGTGCCAGCAGTAACCCCCTAGCGGGGGGTTACTACAATGAGCAGTTCTTC 17 TRBJ2-1 NA TRBV2 TRBD2
CASSIFPQDGLFYGYTF TGTGCCAGTAGTATATTTCCACAGGACGGCCTTTTCTATGGCTACACCTTC 17 TRBJ1-2 NA TRBV19 NA
CASSLIEADTQYF TGCGCCAGCAGCTTGATAGAGGCAGATACGCAGTATTTT 13 TRBJ2-3 NA TRBV5-1 NA
CASSHHPNTEAFF TGTGCCAGCAGCCACCACCCTAACACTGAAGCTTTCTTT 13 TRBJ1-1 few TRBV12-3/TRBV12-4 NA
CASKSVGITDTQYF TGCGCCAGCAAATCGGTGGGAATCACAGATACGCAGTATTTT 14 TRBJ2-3 NA TRBV5-1 NA
CASSRLTGEETQYF TGCGCCAGCAGCCGTCTTACAGGGGAAGAGACCCAGTACTTC 14 TRBJ2-5 few TRBV4-3 TRBD1
CSAPLFAGSYGYTF TGCAGTGCTCCCCTCTTCGCGGGGAGCTATGGCTACACCTTC 14 TRBJ1-2 NA TRBV20-1 NA
CASSQPRDSSNYGYTF TGCGCCAGCAGCCAACCCCGCGACAGTTCTAACTATGGCTACACCTTC 16 TRBJ1-2 NA TRBV4-1 NA
CASGGMSYNEQFF TGTGCCAGCGGGGGGATGTCCTACAATGAGCAGTTCTTC 13 TRBJ2-1 NA TRBV9 NA
CSVEPGLAGVHEQFF TGCAGCGTTGAGCCGGGACTAGCGGGGGTGCATGAGCAGTTCTTC 15 TRBJ2-1 few TRBV29-1 TRBD2
CASSPQTGLGYTF TGTGCCAGCAGCCCACAGACAGGGCTTGGCTACACCTTC 13 TRBJ1-2 few TRBV7-2 TRBD1
CASSLQTSGFTDTQYF TGTGCCAGCAGCCTCCAGACTAGCGGGTTCACAGATACGCAGTATTTT 16 TRBJ2-3 NA TRBV7-3 TRBD2
CATKTPGQAYGYTF TGTGCCACCAAGACTCCTGGACAGGCCTATGGCTACACCTTC 14 TRBJ1-2 few TRBV10-3 TRBD1
CASSPGGASNTQYF TGTGCCAGCAGCCCCGGGGGAGCCTCGAATACGCAGTATTTT 14 TRBJ2-3 NA TRBV11-2 NA
CATSDPLDSTGELFF TGTGCCACCAGTGATCCACTGGACAGCACCGGGGAGCTGTTTTTT 15 TRBJ2-2 NA TRBV24-1 NA
CAIVAGTEAFF TGTGCCATCGTTGCGGGGACTGAAGCTTTCTTT 11 TRBJ1-1 NA TRBV10-3 NA
CASSVAPTGANSPLHF TGTGCCAGCAGCGTAGCACCGACAGGGGCTAATTCACCCCTCCACTTT 16 TRBJ1-6 once TRBV9 TRBD1
CASSPGTGGGYTF TGTGCCAGCAGTCCCGGGACAGGTGGAGGCTACACCTTC 13 TRBJ1-2 many TRBV12-3/TRBV12-4 TRBD1
CAGSLVGGPGGYTF TGTGCCGGCAGCTTAGTAGGGGGACCGGGTGGCTACACCTTC 14 TRBJ1-2 NA TRBV7-9 NA
CATSSDLINGPRELFF TGTGCCACCAGCTCTGACCTAATCAATGGACCCCGGGAGCTGTTTTTT 16 TRBJ2-2 NA TRBV15 NA
CSVEDRGEERNEQFF TGCAGCGTTGAAGATCGCGGGGAGGAAAGAAATGAGCAGTTCTTC 15 TRBJ2-1 NA TRBV29-1 NA
CASSQELTGGSYEQYF TGTGCCAGCAGCCAAGAGCTAACAGGGGGCTCCTACGAGCAGTACTTC 16 TRBJ2-7 NA TRBV3-1 TRBD1
CSVDGESSYEQYF TGCAGCGTTGACGGTGAGAGCTCCTACGAGCAGTACTTC 13 TRBJ2-7 many TRBV29-1 NA
CASSLEARQGRAYEQYF TGTGCCAGCAGCTTAGAGGCCCGGCAGGGTAGGGCCTACGAGCAGTACTTC 17 TRBJ2-7 NA TRBV7-2 NA
CSAREATTYNEQFF TGCAGTGCTAGAGAGGCAACTACCTACAATGAGCAGTTCTTC 14 TRBJ2-1 NA TRBV20-1 NA
CAISASTSGENEQFF TGTGCCATCAGTGCCTCGACTAGCGGGGAGAATGAGCAGTTCTTC 15 TRBJ2-1 NA TRBV10-3 TRBD2
CASTTQGANYGYTF TGTGCCAGCACCACACAGGGGGCTAACTATGGCTACACCTTC 14 TRBJ1-2 few TRBV5-5 TRBD1
CATRQAGGYTF TGTGCCACTCGACAGGCCGGGGGCTACACCTTC 11 TRBJ1-2 NA TRBV6-6 NA
CASRAMTGSNSPLHF TGTGCCAGCAGGGCGATGACAGGGTCCAATTCACCCCTCCACTTT 15 TRBJ1-6 NA TRBV2 TRBD1
CASSQSNPLADTQYF TGTGCCAGCAGTCAATCAAACCCCCTAGCAGATACGCAGTATTTT 15 TRBJ2-3 NA TRBV11-2 NA
CASSSWRAGLTDTQYF TGTGCCAGCAGCTCGTGGAGGGCAGGGCTCACAGATACGCAGTATTTT 16 TRBJ2-3 NA TRBV7-2 NA
CSVDGRFDSYNEQFF TGCAGCGTTGATGGCAGGTTCGACTCCTACAATGAGCAGTTCTTC 15 TRBJ2-1 NA TRBV29-1 NA
CASTADRAYGYTF TGTGCCAGCACCGCCGACAGGGCGTATGGCTACACCTTC 13 TRBJ1-2 NA TRBV12-3/TRBV12-4 TRBD1
CASSREQGPLNEQFF TGCGCCAGCAGCCGGGAACAGGGACCCCTCAATGAGCAGTTCTTC 15 TRBJ2-1 many TRBV4-3 NA
CASSLSGGAYETQYF TGTGCCAGCAGTCTGAGCGGGGGGGCTTATGAGACCCAGTACTTC 15 TRBJ2-5 NA TRBV28 TRBD2
CASRSLLEQYF TGTGCCAGCAGGTCCTTACTGGAGCAGTACTTC 11 TRBJ2-7 NA TRBV12-3/TRBV12-4 NA
CSARDMANTEAFF TGCAGTGCTAGAGATATGGCGAACACTGAAGCTTTCTTT 13 TRBJ1-1 NA TRBV20-1 NA
CASSYVWTSGGEGTGELFF TGTGCCAGCAGTTACGTGTGGACTAGCGGGGGCGAGGGCACCGGGGAGCTGTTTTTT 19 TRBJ2-2 few TRBV6-5 TRBD2
CASSLTIANEQFF TGTGCCAGCAGCTTAACGATAGCGAATGAGCAGTTCTTC 13 TRBJ2-1 NA TRBV7-3 NA
CASSLYNPGASNQPQHF TGTGCCAGCAGCTTGTATAATCCAGGGGCGAGCAATCAGCCCCAGCATTTT 17 TRBJ1-5 NA TRBV5-5 NA
CVTAGLAGNEQYF TGTGTCACCGCTGGACTAGCTGGCAATGAGCAGTACTTC 13 TRBJ2-4 once TRBV10-3 TRBD2
CASSPARGLVETQYF TGTGCCAGCAGCCCGGCTCGGGGACTAGTAGAGACCCAGTACTTC 15 TRBJ2-5 NA TRBV11-2 TRBD2
CASSYQRGGYEQYF TGTGCCAGCAGTTACCAGCGGGGAGGGTACGAGCAGTACTTC 14 TRBJ2-7 NA TRBV6-6 TRBD2
CASSPETSGGYNEQYF TGTGCCAGCAGCCCAGAGACTAGCGGGGGCTACAATGAGCAGTACTTC 16 TRBJ2-7 NA TRBV7-2 TRBD2